Listed here are 26 T cell receptor beta chains from one sample, sequenced in a study of blood T cell repertoires in COVID-19. Sequenced by immunoSEQ multiplex PCR; TCRdb stores in-frame clones only, minus some. The sample includes over 150,000 clones, more than 85% of them seen just once. Material: peripheral blood. Source of these receptors: a man aged 60 to 69 with COVID-19, enrolled during active disease.

This rearrangement joins TRBV7-2 to TRBJ1-1, with 10 bases matching TRBD1. Trimming cost V 5 bases and J 4 bases; bases outside gene matches: 10. Germline V CDR1 and CDR2: SGHTA, FQGNSA. The CDR3 has 16 residues. The CDR3 protein is CASSLRRWTGGTEAFF. CDR3 bases: TGTGCCAGCAGCCTAAGGCGTTGGACAGGGGGCACTGAAGCTTTCTTT.

As to this clone: This same CDR3 is encoded by further DNA sequences in the sample. The genes are TRBV6-4 and TRBJ1-5; a weak D match, TRBD1 (5 bases). CDR1 and CDR2 (germline): MRHNA, SNTAGT. The CDR3 totals 13 residues. The V end was cut by 4 bases, the J end by 4 bases, with 8 bases between. The CDR3 bases are TGTGCCAGCAGTGCGGAGGGGAATCAGCCCCAGCATTTT. Protein sequence: CASSAEGNQPQHF.

The rearrangement uses TRBV7-2 and TRBJ1-5; D gene ambiguous. V gave up 6 bases and J gave up 6 bases, with 12 bases separating them. The CDR3 totals 13 residues. The germline V gene encodes CDR1 SGHTA and CDR2 FQGNSA. This chain's CDR3 is CASRGTTGQPQHF. Written as DNA, the CDR3 is TGTGCCAGCAGAGGTACGACGGGTCAGCCCCAGCATTTT.

V gene TRBV5-1 combines with J gene TRBJ1-1; 7 nucleotides align to TRBD1. V trimming: 5 bases; J trimming: 3 bases; junction bases outside the gene matches: 4. There are 13 residues in the CDR3. Germline lookup yields CDR1 SGHRS and CDR2 YFSETQ. CDR3 coding DNA: TGCGCCAGCAGATCTCAGGGGGACACTGAAGCTTTCTTT. The encoded protein is CASRSQGDTEAFF.

The chain links TRBV4-3 to TRBJ1-5; the D gene is possibly TRBD1 (5 bases). The CDR3 is made up of 13 amino acids. CDR1 is LGHNA, CDR2 YSLEER, per germline. Trimming removed 2 bases from V and 9 bases from J, with 11 bases in between. DNA for the CDR3: TGCGCCAGCAGCCAATCCCAGGGCCTGCCCCAGCATTTT. This translates into CASSQSQGLPQHF.

The chain uses TRBV2 and TRBJ1-4; 11 nucleotides agree with TRBD1. Trimming cost V 6 bases and J 8 bases; bases outside gene matches: 5. The CDR3 has 14 residues. Per the germline V gene, CDR1 is SNHLY and CDR2 is FYNNEI. CDR3 sequence (DNA): TGTGCCAGCAGCCAGGACAGGGGGCGGGAAAAACTGTTTTTT. Translating it yields CASSQDRGREKLFF. The full variable domain, completed using reference TRBV2 and TRBJ1-4, is EPEVTQTPSHQVTQMGQEVILRCVPISNHLYFYWYRQILGQKVEFLVSFYNNEISEKSEIFDDQFSVERPDGSNFTLKIRSTKLEDSAMYFCASSQDRGREKLFFGSGTQLSVL.

The genes are TRBV6-4 and TRBJ1-1, with D tentatively TRBD1 (5 bases). The CDR3 extends over 14 amino acids. V was cut by 0 bases and J by 4 bases, with 9 bases left in between. Germline V lookup: CDR1 MRHNA, CDR2 SNTAGT. CDR3: CASSDSGGSTEAFF. The CDR3 DNA sequence: TGTGCCAGCAGTGACTCGGGGGGGAGCACTGAAGCTTTCTTT.

This chain connects TRBV14 to TRBJ2-7; no firm D call. The CDR3 extends over 12 amino acids. The V gene lost 1 base and the J gene lost 6 bases, with 7 bases spanning the gap. CDR1 and CDR2 (germline): SGHDN, FVKESK. The CDR3 DNA reads as TGTGCCAGCAGCCAAGCCAGGTTCGAGCAGTACTTC. Protein: CASSQARFEQYF. Drawing the rest from reference TRBV14 and TRBJ2-7, the complete variable domain is EAGVTQFPSHSVIEKGQTVTLRCDPISGHDNLYWYRRVMGKEIKFLLHFVKESKQDESGMPNNRFLAERTGGTYSTLKVQPAELEDSGVYFCASSQARFEQYFGPGTRLTVT.

J is TRBJ1-5 and V is TRBV6-6; 10 positions agree with TRBD1. J lost 7 bases, V lost 6 bases, and 6 bases had no gene match. Germline loops: CDR1 MNHNY, CDR2 SVGAGI (reference sequence). The CDR3 has 14 amino acids. Written as DNA, the CDR3 is TGTGCCAGCAGCGGGACAGGGGAAAGACAGCCCCAGCATTTT. It yields the protein CASSGTGERQPQHF.

This chain connects TRBV7-2 to TRBJ1-5; D is uncertain. V was pared by 5 bases and J by 5 bases, with 10 bases between. CDR1 and CDR2 from the germline V gene are SGHTA and FQGNSA. CDR3 length: 13 residues. CDR3 sequence: CASSLMRDQPQHF. DNA of the CDR3: TGTGCCAGCAGCCTCATGCGGGATCAGCCCCAGCATTTT.

The V call is TRBV24-1, the J call TRBJ2-3; possibly TRBD1 for D (6 bases). V was clipped by 7 bases and J by 0 bases, with 16 bases between them. Germline assignment: CDR1 KGHDR and CDR2 SFDVKD. CDR3 size: 16 residues. The CDR3 DNA sequence: TGTGCCACCAGCGCAGGGGTTGGCGGTAGCACAGATACGCAGTATTTT. The encoded protein is CATSAGVGGSTDTQYF.

The gene calls are TRBV7-2 and TRBJ2-5; D remains unclear. The V end lost 2 bases, the J end lost 5 bases, and 12 bases lay between the germline ends. This CDR3 comprises 14 residues. The germline V gene has CDR1 SGHTA and CDR2 FQGNSA. CDR3 nucleotides: TGTGCCAGCAGCTTACAGACTCTCGGGGAGACCCAGTACTTC. Its translation is CASSLQTLGETQYF.

There are many counts of this clone. The gene calls are TRBV19 and TRBJ2-7, with D uncertain. With 1 base removed from V and 2 bases from J, the gap between germline ends came to 9 bases. The germline V gene encodes CDR1 LNHDA and CDR2 SQIVND (reference sequence). This CDR3 region has 14 residues. The CDR3 DNA reads TGTGCCAGTAGTATAGTGCACAGCACCTACGAGCAGTACTTC. This translates into CASSIVHSTYEQYF.

The gene calls are TRBV14 and TRBJ2-5, with D possibly TRBD2 on 6 matching bases. The germline CDR1 and CDR2 sequences are SGHDN and FVKESK. The V gene lost 4 bases and the J gene lost 7 bases, with 19 bases spanning the gap. This CDR3 is 15 amino acids long. The DNA of the CDR3 is TGTGCCAGCAGCCCCCGGGACCCAAGGAGGGGGACCCAGTACTTC. This gives the protein CASSPRDPRRGTQYF.

The chain carries TRBV2 and TRBJ2-5; a possible D gene is TRBD1 (5 bases). With 7 bases removed from V and 4 bases from J, the gap between germline ends came to 13 bases. The CDR3 length is 13 residues. CDR1 and CDR2 (germline): SNHLY, FYNNEI. CDR3 loop: CASTDTPRETQYF. For the CDR3, the DNA is TGTGCCAGCACGGACACTCCCAGAGAGACCCAGTACTTC. The full variable domain, with the rest looked up from reference TRBV2 and TRBJ2-5, is EPEVTQTPSHQVTQMGQEVILRCVPISNHLYFYWYRQILGQKVEFLVSFYNNEISEKSEIFDDQFSVERPDGSNFTLKIRSTKLEDSAMYFCASTDTPRETQYFGPGTRLLVL.

The V and J genes are TRBV7-3 and TRBJ1-6; 8 bases align to TRBD1. Germline V gene lookup returns CDR1 SGHTA and CDR2 FQGTGA. With 0 bases clipped from V and 10 bases from J, the junction kept 8 bases outside the gene matches. This CDR3 spans 16 amino acids. The CDR3 protein is CASSLTATGVGSPLHF. The CDR3, as DNA: TGTGCCAGCAGCTTAACAGCGACAGGGGTCGGGTCACCCCTCCACTTT. Full variable domain (outside the CDR3, taken from reference TRBV7-3 and TRBJ1-6): GAGVSQTPSNKVTEKGKYVELRCDPISGHTALYWYRQSLGQGPEFLIYFQGTGAADDSGLPNDRFFAVRPEGSVSTLKIQRTERGDSAVYLCASSLTATGVGSPLHFGNGTRLTVT.

The J gene is TRBJ2-1, the V gene TRBV7-8, with 12 bases lining up with TRBD2. The CDR3 is 18 residues long. V dropped 5 bases and J dropped 3; count of bases not matched to a gene: 11. In germline, CDR1 is SGHVS, CDR2 FQNEAQ. CDR3 amino acids: CASSPRTSGVTDYNEQFF. As DNA, the CDR3 is TGTGCCAGCAGCCCCCGGACTAGCGGGGTGACAGACTACAATGAGCAGTTCTTC. Combining the CDR3 with reference TRBV7-8 and TRBJ2-1 gives the whole variable domain GAGVSQSPRYKVAKRGQDVALRCDPISGHVSLFWYQQALGQGPEFLTYFQNEAQLDKSGLPSDRFFAERPEGSVSTLKIQRTQQEDSAVYLCASSPRTSGVTDYNEQFFGPGTRLTVL.

This clone was seen just once. The chain has TRBV2 and TRBJ1-2, with 7 nucleotides matching TRBD1. V lost 3 bases to trimming and J lost 3 bases; unmatched junction nucleotides: 10. The CDR3 sequence is 16 residues long. Germline CDR1 and CDR2: SNHLY and FYNNEI. This CDR3 is CASSDERQGFYYGYTF. In nucleotides, the CDR3 is TGTGCCAGCAGTGACGAAAGACAGGGTTTTTACTATGGCTACACCTTC. The full variable domain, rest sourced from reference TRBV2 and TRBJ1-2, is EPEVTQTPSHQVTQMGQEVILRCVPISNHLYFYWYRQILGQKVEFLVSFYNNEISEKSEIFDDQFSVERPDGSNFTLKIRSTKLEDSAMYFCASSDERQGFYYGYTFGSGTRLTVV.

This chain joins TRBV9 and TRBJ2-2, with TRBD1 as a possible D gene (6 bases). The CDR3 runs to 15 residues. Germline lookup yields CDR1 SGDLS and CDR2 YYNGEE. Trimming shortened V by 4 bases and J by 7 bases, and 17 bases separated the two germline ends. CDR3 protein: CASSTNRVEDGELFF. Written as DNA, the CDR3 is TGTGCCAGCAGCACTAACAGGGTGGAGGACGGGGAGCTGTTTTTT. Using reference TRBV9 and TRBJ2-2 for the parts outside the CDR3, the full variable domain is DSGVTQTPKHLITATGQRVTLRCSPRSGDLSVYWYQQSLDQGLQFLIQYYNGEERAKGNILERFSAQQFPDLHSELNLSSLELGDSALYFCASSTNRVEDGELFFGEGSRLTVL.

This chain links TRBV29-1 with TRBJ1-4; TRBD1 agrees at 8 bases. Germline CDR1 is SQVTM and CDR2 is ANQGSEA. Trimming at V came to 4 bases and at J to 5 bases, leaving 3 bases not matched to a gene. The CDR3 has 13 residues. The CDR3 reads CSVADRANEKLFF. The CDR3 DNA sequence: TGCAGCGTTGCGGACAGGGCGAATGAAAAACTGTTTTTT.

The genes are TRBV7-3 and TRBJ2-1; 7 nucleotides match TRBD2. After removal of 5 bases from V and 2 bases from J, the junction contained 3 bases not matched to a gene. Germline V gene sequence: CDR1 SGHTA, CDR2 FQGTGA. The CDR3 length is 14 residues. CDR3 bases: TGTGCCAGCAGCACGGGAGGACCCTACAATGAGCAGTTCTTC. Residues: CASSTGGPYNEQFF.

The J gene is TRBJ2-5, the V gene TRBV11-2; 8 bases fit TRBD2. With 8 bases clipped from V and 3 bases from J, the junction kept 17 bases outside the gene matches. The length of the CDR3 is 17 residues. Germline V gene data show CDR1 as SGHAT and CDR2 as FQNNGV. The CDR3 loop is CASSASVLAGKKETQYF. DNA of the CDR3: TGTGCCAGCTCAGCTTCGGTGTTAGCGGGAAAAAAAGAGACCCAGTACTTC.

The sample holds a few counts of this clone. The chain uses TRBV27 and TRBJ1-2; 9 nucleotides line up with TRBD1. Per germline, CDR1 MNHEY and CDR2 SMNVEV (reference sequence). The ends lost 4 bases at V and 7 bases at J; junction bases unmatched: 7. CDR3 length: 14 amino acids. The CDR3 protein is CASSSPTGGFGYTF. The CDR3 DNA sequence: TGTGCCAGCAGTTCCCCAACAGGGGGCTTTGGCTACACCTTC.

The chain joins TRBV7-6 to TRBJ2-2; 12 nucleotides line up with TRBD1. Looked up from germline, CDR1 is SGHVS and CDR2 is FNYEAQ. The CDR3 runs 15 residues. The V segment lost 3 bases and the J segment 5 bases; nucleotides outside the gene matches: 1. CDR3 bases: TGTGCCAGCAGCTTGGGACAGGGGGCGACCGGGGAGCTGTTTTTT. Protein product: CASSLGQGATGELFF.

The chain is built from TRBV14 and TRBJ2-3; 11 bases are shared with TRBD2. The ends lost 4 bases at V and 6 bases at J; junction bases unmatched: 6. This CDR3 contains 15 residues. Per germline, CDR1 SGHDN and CDR2 FVKESK. The CDR3, as DNA: TGTGCCAGCAGCCGTGGACTAGCGGGCCTCGATACGCAGTATTTT. This gives the protein CASSRGLAGLDTQYF.

A single count supports this clone. The rearrangement uses TRBV6-1 and TRBJ1-1, with TRBD1 matching over 7 bases. This CDR3 contains 15 residues. V was pared by 3 bases and J by 0 bases, with 4 bases of the junction left unmatched. Germline lookup yields CDR1 MNHNS and CDR2 SASEGT. The CDR3 spells CASSDRGQMNTEAFF. In DNA form, the CDR3 reads TGTGCCAGCAGTGATAGGGGGCAGATGAACACTGAAGCTTTCTTT.